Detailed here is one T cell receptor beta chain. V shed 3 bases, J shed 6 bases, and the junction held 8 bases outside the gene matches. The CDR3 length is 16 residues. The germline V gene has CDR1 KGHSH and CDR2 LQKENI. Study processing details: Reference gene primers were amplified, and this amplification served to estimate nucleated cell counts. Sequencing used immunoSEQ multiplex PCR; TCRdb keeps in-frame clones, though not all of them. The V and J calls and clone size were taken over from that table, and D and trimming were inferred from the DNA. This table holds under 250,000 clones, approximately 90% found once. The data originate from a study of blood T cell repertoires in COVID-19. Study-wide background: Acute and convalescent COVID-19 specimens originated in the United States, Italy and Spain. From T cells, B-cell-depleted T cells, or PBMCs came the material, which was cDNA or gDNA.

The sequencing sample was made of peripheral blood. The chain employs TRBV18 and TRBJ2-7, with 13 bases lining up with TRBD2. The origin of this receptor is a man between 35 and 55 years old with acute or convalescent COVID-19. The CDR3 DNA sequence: TGTGCCAGCTCACCCACTAGCGGGGGGGCCAACGGCGAGCAGTACTTC. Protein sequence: CASSPTSGGANGEQYF.